The rows below give T cell receptor beta chains drawn from one sample of a study of OX40 agonist ivuxolimab in advanced cancers. Clones were sequenced by immunoSEQ multiplex PCR, and TCRdb holds only the in-frame ones, with some missing. The table has 55,000 to 85,000 clones, about nine tenths seen once. This sample comprised CD4+ or CD8+ T cells sorted from blood, obtained in a trial of the OX40 agonist ivuxolimab. These receptor sequences come from an adult with an advanced solid tumor such as melanoma, head and neck, liver or kidney cancer. The CDR3 runs from the conserved cysteine through the conserved F or W. The D gene is left open where the match is weak. Clone size is shown for a subset of rows, as once, few, many or a class of expanded clone.

size: -; J: TRBJ1-2; V: TRBV5-4; D: TRBD1; CDR3: CASSRDRDGYTF; DNA: TGTGCCAGCAGCCGGGACAGGGACGGCTACACCTTC
size: -; J: TRBJ2-3; V: TRBV9; D: -; CDR3: CASSVDISSTDTQYF; DNA: TGTGCCAGCAGCGTGGACATTTCTAGCACAGATACGCAGTATTTT
size: -; J: TRBJ2-1; V: TRBV9; D: -; CDR3: CASSPRAGWDEQFF; DNA: TGTGCCAGCAGCCCTAGGGCCGGATGGGATGAGCAGTTCTTC
size: -; J: TRBJ1-1; V: TRBV5-1; D: -; CDR3: CASSLQRGANTEAFF; DNA: TGCGCCAGCAGCTTGCAACGGGGGGCGAACACTGAAGCTTTCTTT
size: -; J: TRBJ1-2; V: TRBV6-5; D: TRBD1; CDR3: CASSASRDREVAF; DNA: TGTGCCAGCAGTGCAAGCCGGGACAGGGAGGTCGCCTTC
size: -; J: TRBJ2-3; V: TRBV21-1; D: -; CDR3: CASSKGFGGGPVTDTQYF; DNA: TGTGCCAGCAGCAAAGGATTCGGGGGGGGCCCGGTCACAGATACGCAGTATTTT
size: -; J: TRBJ1-3; V: TRBV19; D: -; CDR3: CASHWTGMSSGNTIYF; DNA: TGTGCCAGTCACTGGACGGGAATGAGCTCTGGAAACACCATATATTTT
size: once; J: TRBJ1-5; V: TRBV7-9; D: -; CDR3: CASSLGQGTQGRGPQHF; DNA: TGTGCCAGCAGCTTAGGTCAGGGTACACAGGGACGGGGGCCCCAGCATTTT
size: -; J: TRBJ2-1; V: TRBV7-3; D: TRBD1; CDR3: CASSSQPGQGLREQFF; DNA: TGTGCCAGCAGCTCCCAACCGGGACAGGGACTCAGGGAGCAGTTCTTC
size: -; J: TRBJ2-2; V: TRBV28; D: TRBD2; CDR3: CASTRLLFKRGNTGELFF; DNA: TGTGCCAGCACCCGTCTACTGTTTAAGCGGGGGAACACCGGGGAGCTGTTTTTT
size: -; J: TRBJ2-5; V: TRBV19; D: TRBD1; CDR3: CASRTRGTGVGTQYF; DNA: TGTGCCAGTAGGACTCGAGGGACAGGGGTAGGGACCCAGTACTTC
size: once; J: TRBJ2-7; V: TRBV6-5; D: TRBD2; CDR3: CASTASGGAGEQYF; DNA: TGTGCCAGCACGGCTAGCGGGGGGGCCGGCGAGCAGTACTTC
size: -; J: TRBJ2-7; V: TRBV13; D: -; CDR3: CASSFRDMSYEQYF; DNA: TGTGCCAGCAGCTTTAGGGACATGTCTTACGAGCAGTACTTC